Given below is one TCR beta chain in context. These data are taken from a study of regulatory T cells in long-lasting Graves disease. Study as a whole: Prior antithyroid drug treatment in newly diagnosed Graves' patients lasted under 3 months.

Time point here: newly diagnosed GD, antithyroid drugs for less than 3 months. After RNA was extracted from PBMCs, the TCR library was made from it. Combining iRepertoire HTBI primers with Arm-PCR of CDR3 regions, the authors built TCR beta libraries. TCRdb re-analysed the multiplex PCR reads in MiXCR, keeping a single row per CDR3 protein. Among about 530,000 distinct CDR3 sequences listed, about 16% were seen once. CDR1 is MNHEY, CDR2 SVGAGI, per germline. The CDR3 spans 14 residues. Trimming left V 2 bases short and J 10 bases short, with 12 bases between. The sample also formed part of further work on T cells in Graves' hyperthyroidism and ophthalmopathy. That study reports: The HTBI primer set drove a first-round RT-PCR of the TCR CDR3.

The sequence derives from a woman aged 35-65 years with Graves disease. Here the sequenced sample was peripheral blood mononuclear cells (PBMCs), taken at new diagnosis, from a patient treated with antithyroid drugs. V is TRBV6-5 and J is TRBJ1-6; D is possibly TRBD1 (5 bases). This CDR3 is CASSYMGLRSPLHF. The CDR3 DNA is TGTGCCAGCAGTTACATGGGGCTTCGGTCACCCCTCCACTTT.